The T cell receptor beta chain described here comes from a study of T-cell memory formation after mild COVID-19. General study results and limits: For contracting clones, CD4+ ones sat mainly in CM and EM, CD8+ in EMRA. Memory cells collected pre-infection included some clones that later responded, suggesting cross-reactive memory joined.

For this clonotype: Its antigen is still unknown.

The CDR3 loop spans 12 amino acids. The V gene's germline CDR1 is DFQATT and CDR2 SNEGSKA (reference sequence). Trimming removed 0 bases at V and 3 bases at J, with 5 bases between. TCRdb processed the 5' RACE reads anew with MiXCR; each CDR3 protein has one entry. The sample contains about 390,000 distinct CDR3 sequences, about 16% of which appear only once. The sequence was collected from a man younger than 30 who had mild COVID-19 (a few samples of this study predate the infection). Cell type and time point are not known. The sequenced sample was PBMCs or a T cell subset sorted from them (not recorded which). The chain carries TRBV20-1 and TRBJ1-2; no clear D gene. CDR3 residues: CSAREGYYGYTF. As DNA, the CDR3 is TGCAGTGCTAGAGAAGGGTACTATGGCTACACCTTC.